This TCR beta chain was captured in a study of T cells in Graves' hyperthyroidism and ophthalmopathy. Study background: Peripheral blood specimens were obtained at initial diagnosis, prior to any treatment.

This CDR3 has 15 residues. Germline loops: CDR1 WSHSY, CDR2 SAAADI. J lost 0 bases, V lost 10 bases, and 12 bases had no gene match. The sample holds many counts of this clonotype. RNA transcripts yielded amplified TCR beta CDR3 regions. With the HTBI primer set, the TCR CDR3 went through a first round of RT-PCR. Via MiXCR, TCRdb re-called the multiplex PCR reads, giving one row per CDR3 protein. The profile shows roughly 720,000 distinct CDR3 sequences, 15% to 20% of them singletons. The authors deemed Graves' hyperthyroidism stable absent ophthalmopathy progression within 18 months. Newly diagnosed hyperthyroidism patients aged 18 to 65 years had disease lasting under 2 months. Patients showing uncontrolled infection, other autoimmune disease, pregnancy or lactation were ineligible.

This clonotype was obtained from a man aged 50 or older with Graves' hyperthyroidism. Sequencing was done on a sample of blood. The V gene is TRBV10-2, the J gene TRBJ2-7, with TRBD1 matching over 7 bases. CDR3 residues: CAISPGQSISYEQYF. The CDR3 region has the DNA TGCGCCATTTCACCGGGACAGAGCATCTCCTACGAGCAGTACTTC.